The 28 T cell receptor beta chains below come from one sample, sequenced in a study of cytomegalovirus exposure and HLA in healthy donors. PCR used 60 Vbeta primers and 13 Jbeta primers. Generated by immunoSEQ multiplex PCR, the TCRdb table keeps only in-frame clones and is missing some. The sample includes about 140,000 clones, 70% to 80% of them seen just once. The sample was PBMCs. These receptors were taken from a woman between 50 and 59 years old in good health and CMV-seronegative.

CDR3 loop: CASSLYGENTEAFF. CDR3 nucleotides: TGTGCCAGCAGCTTGTATGGAGAGAACACTGAAGCTTTCTTT. This sequence joins TRBV5-6 and TRBJ1-1; unclear D gene. The length of the CDR3 is 14 residues. From germline, CDR1 is SGHDT and CDR2 YYEEEE. V lost 1 base, J lost 1 base, and 8 bases lay in between.

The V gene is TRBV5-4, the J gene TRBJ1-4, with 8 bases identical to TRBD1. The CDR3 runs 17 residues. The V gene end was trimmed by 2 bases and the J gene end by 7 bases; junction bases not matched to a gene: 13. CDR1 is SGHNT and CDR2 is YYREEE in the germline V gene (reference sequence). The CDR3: CASSLNIPGQVFEKLFF. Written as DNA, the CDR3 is TGTGCCAGCAGCTTAAATATACCGGGACAGGTTTTTGAAAAACTGTTTTTT.

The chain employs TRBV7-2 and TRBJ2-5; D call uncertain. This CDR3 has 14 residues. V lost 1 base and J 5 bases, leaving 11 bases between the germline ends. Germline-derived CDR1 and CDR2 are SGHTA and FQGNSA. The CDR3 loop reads CASSLGGRSETQYF. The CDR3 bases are TGTGCCAGCAGCTTAGGAGGTAGATCGGAGACCCAGTACTTC.

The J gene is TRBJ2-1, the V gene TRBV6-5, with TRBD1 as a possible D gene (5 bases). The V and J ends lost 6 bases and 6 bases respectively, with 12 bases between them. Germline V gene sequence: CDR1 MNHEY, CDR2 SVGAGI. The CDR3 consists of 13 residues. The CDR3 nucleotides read TGTGCCAGCAGGGACACGGCCGGCAATGAGCAGTTCTTC. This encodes CASRDTAGNEQFF.

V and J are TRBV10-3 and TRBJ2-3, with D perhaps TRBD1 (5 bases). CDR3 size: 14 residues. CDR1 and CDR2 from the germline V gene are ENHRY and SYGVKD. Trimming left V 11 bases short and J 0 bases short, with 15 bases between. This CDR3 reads CAVGQGISTDTQYF. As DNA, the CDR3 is TGTGCCGTTGGACAAGGGATTAGCACAGATACGCAGTATTTT.

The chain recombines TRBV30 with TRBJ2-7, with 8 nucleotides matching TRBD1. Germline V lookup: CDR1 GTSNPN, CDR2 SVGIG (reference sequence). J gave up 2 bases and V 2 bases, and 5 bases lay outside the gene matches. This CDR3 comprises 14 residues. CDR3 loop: CAWSRDRGAYEQYF. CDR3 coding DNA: TGTGCCTGGAGTCGAGACAGGGGAGCCTACGAGCAGTACTTC.

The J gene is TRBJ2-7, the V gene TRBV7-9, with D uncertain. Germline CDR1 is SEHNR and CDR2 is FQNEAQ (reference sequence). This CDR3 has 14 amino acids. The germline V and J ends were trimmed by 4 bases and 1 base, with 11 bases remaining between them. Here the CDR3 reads CASSSGGLSYEQYF. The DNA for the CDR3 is TGTGCCAGCAGCTCTGGTGGGCTTTCCTACGAGCAGTACTTC.

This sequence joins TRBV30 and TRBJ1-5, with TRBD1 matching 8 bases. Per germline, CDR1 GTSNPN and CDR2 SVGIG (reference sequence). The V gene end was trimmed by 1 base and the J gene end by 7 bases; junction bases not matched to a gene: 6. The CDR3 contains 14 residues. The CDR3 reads CAWSAGQGGQPQHF. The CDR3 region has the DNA TGTGCCTGGAGTGCAGGACAGGGAGGGCAGCCCCAGCATTTT.

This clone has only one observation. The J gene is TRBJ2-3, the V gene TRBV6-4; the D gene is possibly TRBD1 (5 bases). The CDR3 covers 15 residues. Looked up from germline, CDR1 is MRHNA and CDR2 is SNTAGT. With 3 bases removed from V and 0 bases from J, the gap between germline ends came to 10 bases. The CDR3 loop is CASSDTGFSTDTQYF. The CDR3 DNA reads TGTGCCAGCAGTGATACAGGTTTTAGCACAGATACGCAGTATTTT.

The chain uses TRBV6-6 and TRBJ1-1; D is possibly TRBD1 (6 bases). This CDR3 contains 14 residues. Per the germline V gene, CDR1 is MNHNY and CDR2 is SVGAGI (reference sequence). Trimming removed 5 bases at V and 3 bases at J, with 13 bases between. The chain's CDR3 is CASSLGAGDTEAFF. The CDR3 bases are TGTGCCAGCAGTCTGGGGGCGGGGGACACTGAAGCTTTCTTT.

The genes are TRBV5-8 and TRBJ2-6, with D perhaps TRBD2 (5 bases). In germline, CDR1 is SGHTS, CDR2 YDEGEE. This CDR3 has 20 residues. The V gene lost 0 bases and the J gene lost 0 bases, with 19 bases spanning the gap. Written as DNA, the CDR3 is TGTGCCAGCAGCTTGGATGGCACTGGACTCAGACTCTCTGGGGCCAACGTCCTGACTTTC. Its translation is CASSLDGTGLRLSGANVLTF.

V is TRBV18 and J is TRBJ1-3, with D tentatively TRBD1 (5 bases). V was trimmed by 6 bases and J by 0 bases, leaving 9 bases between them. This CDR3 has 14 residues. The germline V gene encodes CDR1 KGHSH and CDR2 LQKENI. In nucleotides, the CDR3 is TGTGCCAGCTCCCAGGGTAGCTCTGGAAACACCATATATTTT. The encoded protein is CASSQGSSGNTIYF.

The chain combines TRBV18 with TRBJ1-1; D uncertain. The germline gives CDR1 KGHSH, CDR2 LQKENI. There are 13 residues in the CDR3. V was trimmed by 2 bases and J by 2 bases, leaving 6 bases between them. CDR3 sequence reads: CASSPGDNTEAFF. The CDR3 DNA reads TGTGCCAGCTCACCAGGAGACAACACTGAAGCTTTCTTT.

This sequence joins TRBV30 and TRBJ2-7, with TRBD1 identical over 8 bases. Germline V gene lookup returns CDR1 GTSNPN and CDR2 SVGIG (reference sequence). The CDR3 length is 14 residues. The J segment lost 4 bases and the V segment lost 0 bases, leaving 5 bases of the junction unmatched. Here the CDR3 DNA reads TGTGCCTGGAGTGTCGGGACAGGTAATTACGAGCAGTACTTC. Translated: CAWSVGTGNYEQYF.

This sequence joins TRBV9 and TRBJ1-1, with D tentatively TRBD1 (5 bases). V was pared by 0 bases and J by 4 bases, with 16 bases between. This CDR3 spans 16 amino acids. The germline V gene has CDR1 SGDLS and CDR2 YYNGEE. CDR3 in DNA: TGTGCCAGCAGCGTAGACCCGGGGGGGTTTCGCACTGAAGCTTTCTTT. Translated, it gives CASSVDPGGFRTEAFF. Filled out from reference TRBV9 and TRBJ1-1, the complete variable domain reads DSGVTQTPKHLITATGQRVTLRCSPRSGDLSVYWYQQSLDQGLQFLIQYYNGEERAKGNILERFSAQQFPDLHSELNLSSLELGDSALYFCASSVDPGGFRTEAFFGQGTRLTVV.

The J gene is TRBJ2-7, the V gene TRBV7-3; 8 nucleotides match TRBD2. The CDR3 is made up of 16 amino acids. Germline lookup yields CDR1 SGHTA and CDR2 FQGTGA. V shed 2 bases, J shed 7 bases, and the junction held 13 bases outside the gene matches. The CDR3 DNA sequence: TGTGCCAGCAGCTTAGTAGGGACAAGCGAGCGGGAGGAGCAGTACTTC. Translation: CASSLVGTSEREEQYF.

For the CDR3, the DNA is TGCGCCAGCAGCCCCGGGACTAGCGGGGGGAATTACAATGAGCAGTTCTTC. It specifies CASSPGTSGGNYNEQFF. V usage is TRBV4-3 and J usage is TRBJ2-1; 15 bases line up with TRBD2. The V gene's germline CDR1 is LGHNA and CDR2 YSLEER. This CDR3 is 17 amino acids long. V was pared by 4 bases and J by 4 bases, with 5 bases of the junction left unmatched.

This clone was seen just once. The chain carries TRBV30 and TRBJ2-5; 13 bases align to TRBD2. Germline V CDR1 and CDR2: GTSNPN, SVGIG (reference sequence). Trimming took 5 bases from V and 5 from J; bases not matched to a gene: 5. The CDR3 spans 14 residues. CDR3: CAWGTSGGAETQYF. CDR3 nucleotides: TGTGCCTGGGGTACTAGCGGGGGGGCGGAGACCCAGTACTTC.

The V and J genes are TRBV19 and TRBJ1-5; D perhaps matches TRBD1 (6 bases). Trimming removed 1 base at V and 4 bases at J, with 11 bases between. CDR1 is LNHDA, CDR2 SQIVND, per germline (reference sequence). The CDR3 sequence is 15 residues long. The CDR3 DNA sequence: TGTGCCAGTAGTATAGGGACAGTGCCTAATCAGCCCCAGCATTTT. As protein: CASSIGTVPNQPQHF.

As DNA, the CDR3 is TGTGCCAGCAGCCCCGACAGCCCGATATACACAGATACGCAGTATTTT. Its protein product is CASSPDSPIYTDTQYF. The V call is TRBV7-9, the J call TRBJ2-3; the D gene is possibly TRBD1 (5 bases). The CDR3 runs to 16 residues. Trimming left V 5 bases short and J 2 bases short, with 17 bases between. Germline loops: CDR1 SEHNR, CDR2 FQNEAQ (reference sequence).

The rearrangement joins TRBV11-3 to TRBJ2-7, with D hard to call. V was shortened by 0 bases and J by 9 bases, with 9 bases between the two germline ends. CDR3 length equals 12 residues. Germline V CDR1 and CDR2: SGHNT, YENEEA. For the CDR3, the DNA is TGTGCCAGCAGCTTAGAATGGCCGCCGCAGTACTTC. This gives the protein CASSLEWPPQYF.

The CDR3, as DNA: TGTGCCACCCAAATCGGGATACCCACAGATACGCAGTATTTT. Residues: CATQIGIPTDTQYF. The chain uses TRBV15 and TRBJ2-3; maybe TRBD2 (5 bases). Trimming cost V 8 bases and J 2 bases, with 14 bases left between them. CDR1 and CDR2 from the germline V gene are LNHNV and YYDKDF (reference sequence). The CDR3 runs to 14 residues.

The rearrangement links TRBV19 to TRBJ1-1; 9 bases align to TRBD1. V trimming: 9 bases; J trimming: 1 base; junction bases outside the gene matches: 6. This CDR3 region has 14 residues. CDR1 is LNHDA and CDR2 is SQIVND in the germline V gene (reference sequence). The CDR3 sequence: CASARGQGNTEAFF. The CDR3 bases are TGTGCCAGCGCCAGGGGACAGGGGAACACTGAAGCTTTCTTT.

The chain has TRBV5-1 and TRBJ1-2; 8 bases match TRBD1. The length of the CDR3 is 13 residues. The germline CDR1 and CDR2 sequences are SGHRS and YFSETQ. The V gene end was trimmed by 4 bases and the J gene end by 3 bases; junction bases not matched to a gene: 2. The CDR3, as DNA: TGCGCCAGCAGCGAACAGGGGGACTATGGCTACACCTTC. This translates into CASSEQGDYGYTF.

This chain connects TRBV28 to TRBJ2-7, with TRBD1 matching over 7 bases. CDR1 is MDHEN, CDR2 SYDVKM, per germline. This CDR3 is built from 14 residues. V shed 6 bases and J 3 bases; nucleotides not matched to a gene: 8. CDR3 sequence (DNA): TGTGCCAGCAGGCCCCGGGACAGACACTACGAGCAGTACTTC. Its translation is CASRPRDRHYEQYF.

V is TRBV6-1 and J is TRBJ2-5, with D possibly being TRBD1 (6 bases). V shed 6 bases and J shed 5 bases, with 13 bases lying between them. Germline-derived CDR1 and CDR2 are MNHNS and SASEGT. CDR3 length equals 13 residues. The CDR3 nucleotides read TGTGCCAGCAGCAGGGGTTTCGCGGAGACCCAGTACTTC. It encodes CASSRGFAETQYF.

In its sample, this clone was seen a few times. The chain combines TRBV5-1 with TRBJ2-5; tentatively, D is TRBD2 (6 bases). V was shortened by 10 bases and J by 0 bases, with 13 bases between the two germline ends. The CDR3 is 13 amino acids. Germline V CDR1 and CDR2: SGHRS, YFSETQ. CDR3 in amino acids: CASSSGDQETQYF. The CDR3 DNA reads TGCGCCTCCTCTTCGGGGGACCAAGAGACCCAGTACTTC.

The CDR3 coding sequence is TGTGCCAGCAGCCAGAACGACAACGAGCAGTACTTC. Translated, it gives CASSQNDNEQYF. The rearrangement joins TRBV9 to TRBJ2-7, with D uncertain. V lost 4 bases to trimming and J lost 5 bases, with 10 bases between them. The CDR3 has 12 amino acids. Germline V CDR1 and CDR2: SGDLS, YYNGEE.